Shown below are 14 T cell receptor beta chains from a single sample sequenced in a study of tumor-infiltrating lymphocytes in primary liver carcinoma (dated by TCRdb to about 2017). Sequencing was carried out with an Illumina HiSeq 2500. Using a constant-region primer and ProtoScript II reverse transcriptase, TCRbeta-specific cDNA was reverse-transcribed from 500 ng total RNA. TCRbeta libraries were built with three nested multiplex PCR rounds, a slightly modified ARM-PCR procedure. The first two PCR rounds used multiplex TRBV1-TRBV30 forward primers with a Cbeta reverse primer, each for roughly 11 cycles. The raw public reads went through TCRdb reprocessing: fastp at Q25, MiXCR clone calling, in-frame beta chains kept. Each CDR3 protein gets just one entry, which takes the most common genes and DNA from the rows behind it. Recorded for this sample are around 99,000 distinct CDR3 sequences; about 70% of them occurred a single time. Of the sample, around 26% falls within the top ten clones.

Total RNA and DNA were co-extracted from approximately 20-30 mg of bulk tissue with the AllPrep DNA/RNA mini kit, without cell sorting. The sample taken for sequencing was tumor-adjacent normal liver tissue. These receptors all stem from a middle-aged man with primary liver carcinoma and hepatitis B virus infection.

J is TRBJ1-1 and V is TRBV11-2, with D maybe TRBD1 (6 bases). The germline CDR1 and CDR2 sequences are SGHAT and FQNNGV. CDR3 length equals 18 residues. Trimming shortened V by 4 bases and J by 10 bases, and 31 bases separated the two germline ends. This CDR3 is CASSSPPGSVRGNIGAFF. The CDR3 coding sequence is TGTGCCAGCAGCTCACCCCCCGGGTCCGTGAGGGGGAACATTGGAGCTTTCTTT.

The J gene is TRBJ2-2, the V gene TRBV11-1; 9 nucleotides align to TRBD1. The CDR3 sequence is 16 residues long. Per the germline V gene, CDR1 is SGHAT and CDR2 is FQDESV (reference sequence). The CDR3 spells CASGIQGQGRTGELFF. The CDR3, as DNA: TGTGCTAGCGGCATACAAGGACAGGGGAGAACCGGGGAGCTGTTTTTT. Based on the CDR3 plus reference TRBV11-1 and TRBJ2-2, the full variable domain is EAEVAQSPRYKITEKSQAVAFWCDPISGHATLYWYRQILGQGPELLVQFQDESVVDDSQLPKDRFSAERLKGVDSTLKIQPAELGDSAMYLCASGIQGQGRTGELFFGEGSRLTVL.

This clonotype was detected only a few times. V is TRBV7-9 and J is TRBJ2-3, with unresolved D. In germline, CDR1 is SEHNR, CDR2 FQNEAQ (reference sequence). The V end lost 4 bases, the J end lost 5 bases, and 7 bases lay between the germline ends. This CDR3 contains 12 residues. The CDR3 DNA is TGTGCCAGCAGCTCGAGTAGAGATACGCAGTATTTT. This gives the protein CASSSSRDTQYF.

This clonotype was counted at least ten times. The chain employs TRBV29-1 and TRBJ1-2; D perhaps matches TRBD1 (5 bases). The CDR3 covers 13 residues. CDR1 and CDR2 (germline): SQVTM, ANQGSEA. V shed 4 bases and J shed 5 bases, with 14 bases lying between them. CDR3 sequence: CSVAAGRGYGYTF. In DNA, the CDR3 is TGCAGCGTTGCGGCAGGGAGAGGGTATGGCTACACCTTC.

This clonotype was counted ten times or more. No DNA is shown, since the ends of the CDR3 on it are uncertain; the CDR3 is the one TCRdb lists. CDR3 in amino acids: CASSSSNTGELFF. The chain couples TRBV12-3 or TRBV12-4 to TRBJ2-2. The length of the CDR3 is 13 amino acids, counting both ends.

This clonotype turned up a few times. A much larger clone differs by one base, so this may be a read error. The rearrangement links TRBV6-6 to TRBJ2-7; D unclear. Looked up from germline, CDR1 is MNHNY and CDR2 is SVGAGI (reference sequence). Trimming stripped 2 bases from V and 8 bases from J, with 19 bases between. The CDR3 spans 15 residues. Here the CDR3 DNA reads TGTGCCAGCAGTTACATTGTACCCGACGCTTACAAGCAGTACTTC. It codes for CASSYIVPDAYKQYF.

The CDR3 DNA sequence: TGTGCCGGCCAGGACGGTAATGAAAAACTGTTTTTT. Translating it yields CAGQDGNEKLFF. The J gene is TRBJ1-4, the V gene TRBV19, with D hard to call. The V end lost 11 bases, the J end lost 4 bases, and 11 bases lay between the germline ends. The CDR3 contains 12 residues. Germline V gene data show CDR1 as LNHDA and CDR2 as SQIVND (reference sequence).

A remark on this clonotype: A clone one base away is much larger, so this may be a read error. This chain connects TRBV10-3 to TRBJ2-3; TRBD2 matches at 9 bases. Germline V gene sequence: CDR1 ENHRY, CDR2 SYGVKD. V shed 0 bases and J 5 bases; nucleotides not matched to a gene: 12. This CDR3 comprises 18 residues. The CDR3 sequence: CAISESPGPAGGIDTQYF. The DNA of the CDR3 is TGTGCCATCAGTGAGTCCCCGGGACCAGCGGGAGGTATAGATACGCAGTATTTT.

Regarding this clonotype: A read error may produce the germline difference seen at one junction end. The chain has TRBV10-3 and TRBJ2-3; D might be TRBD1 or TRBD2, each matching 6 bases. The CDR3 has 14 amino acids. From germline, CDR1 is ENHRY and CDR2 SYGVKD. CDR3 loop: CAISVNGGTGTQYF. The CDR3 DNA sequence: TGTGCCATCAGTGTGAACGGGGGCACAGGTACGCAGTATTTT.

The CDR3 DNA is TGTGCCACAAGATCGGGGGTCGTAAACACTGAAGCTTTCTTT. This codes for CATRSGVVNTEAFF. This chain joins TRBV6-1 and TRBJ1-1; a possible D gene is TRBD1 (5 bases). The V gene's germline CDR1 is MNHNS and CDR2 SASEGT. Trimming removed 10 bases from V and 2 bases from J, with 17 bases in between. This CDR3 comprises 14 residues.

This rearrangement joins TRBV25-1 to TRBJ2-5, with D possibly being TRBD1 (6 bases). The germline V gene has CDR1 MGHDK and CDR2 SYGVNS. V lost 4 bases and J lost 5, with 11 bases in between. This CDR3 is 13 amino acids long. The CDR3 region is CASSGYRVETQYF. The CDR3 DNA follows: TGTGCCAGCAGTGGGTACAGGGTGGAGACCCAGTACTTC.

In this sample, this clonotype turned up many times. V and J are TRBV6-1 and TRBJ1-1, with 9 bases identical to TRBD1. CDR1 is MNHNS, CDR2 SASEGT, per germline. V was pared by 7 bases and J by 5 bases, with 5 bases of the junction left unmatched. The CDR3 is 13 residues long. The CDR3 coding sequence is TGTGCCAGCATGGGGACAGGGCAGACTGAAGCTTTCTTT. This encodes CASMGTGQTEAFF.

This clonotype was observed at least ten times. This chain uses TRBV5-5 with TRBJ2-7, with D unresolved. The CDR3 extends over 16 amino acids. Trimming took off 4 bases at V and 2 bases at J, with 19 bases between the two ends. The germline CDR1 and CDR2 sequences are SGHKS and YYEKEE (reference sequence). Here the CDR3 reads CASSPSTLTGAYEQYF. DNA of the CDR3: TGTGCCAGCAGCCCGTCCACCCTGACTGGCGCCTACGAGCAGTACTTC. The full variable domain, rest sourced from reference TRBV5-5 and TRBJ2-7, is DAGVTQSPTHLIKTRGQQVTLRCSPISGHKSVSWYQQVLGQGPQFIFQYYEKEERGRGNFPDRFSARQFPNYSSELNVNALLLGDSALYLCASSPSTLTGAYEQYFGPGTRLTVT.

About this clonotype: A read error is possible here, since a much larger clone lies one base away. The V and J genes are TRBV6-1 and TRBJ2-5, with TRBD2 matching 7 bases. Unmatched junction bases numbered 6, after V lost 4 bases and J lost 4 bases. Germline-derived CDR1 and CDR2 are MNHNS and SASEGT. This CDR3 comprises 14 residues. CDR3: CASSGLGGGETQYF. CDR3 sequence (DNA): TGTGCCAGCAGTGGACTGGGGGGGGGAGAGACCCAGTACTTC.